These 21 T cell receptor beta chains were all obtained from the same sample, sequenced in a study of T cells expressing NK-cell markers. From its re-call of the 5' RACE reads, TCRdb lists each CDR3 protein once, without DNA. The listing records 300,000 to 450,000 distinct CDR3 sequences. The sequencing input was blood T cells: a sorted CD56 or NKG2C T cell subset, CD4+ or CD8+ T cells, or bulk PBMC T cells (not recorded which). The receptors were sampled from a man aged 18-75 years in good health.

The V and J genes are TRBV29-1 and TRBJ2-1; TCRdb proposes TRBD1, but this gene call is untestable without DNA. Germline-derived CDR1 and CDR2 are SQVTM and ANQGSEA. This CDR3 has 12 amino acids. The CDR3 region is CSVGQGRDEQFF.

The chain joins TRBV5-1 to TRBJ2-7; the D call of TRBD1 rests on TCRdb alone, since no DNA is present to check it. In germline, CDR1 is SGHRS, CDR2 YFSETQ. This CDR3 has 15 residues. The CDR3 loop reads CASSYPGTGNYEQYF.

The chain employs TRBV6-2 or TRBV6-3 and TRBJ1-2. The CDR3 is 15 residues long. CDR1 is MNHEY and CDR2 is SVGEGT in the germline V gene. CDR3: CASSGATRSVYGYTF.

The gene calls are TRBV20-1 and TRBJ2-5. The CDR3 is made up of 12 amino acids. Germline V CDR1 and CDR2: DFQATT, SNEGSKA (reference sequence). CDR3 residues: CSARGSGGTQYF.

This sequence joins TRBV11-2 and TRBJ2-2. Germline lookup yields CDR1 SGHAT and CDR2 FQNNGV. CDR3 length equals 13 residues. The CDR3 here is CASTTTNTGELFF.

The chain links TRBV6-5 to TRBJ2-4; as DNA is missing, the TRBD1 call by TCRdb cannot be tested. Germline CDR1 MNHEY, CDR2 SVGAGI. The CDR3 has 17 residues. CDR3: CASSLGGAFSAKNIQYF.

The chain carries TRBV3-1 and TRBJ2-1. This CDR3 contains 14 residues. CDR1 and CDR2 from the germline V gene are LGHDT and YNNKEL (reference sequence). CDR3 protein: CASSQGPSYNEQFF.

The rearrangement joins TRBV5-1 to TRBJ1-2. The germline CDR1 and CDR2 sequences are SGHRS and YFSETQ. The CDR3 has 13 amino acids. The CDR3: CASSQRNNYGYTF.

The chain uses TRBV9 and TRBJ2-2. In germline, CDR1 is SGDLS, CDR2 YYNGEE. The CDR3 contains 15 residues. CDR3: CASSVGLWDTGELFF. Variable domain in full (rest from reference TRBV9 and TRBJ2-2): DSGVTQTPKHLITATGQRVTLRCSPRSGDLSVYWYQQSLDQGLQFLIQYYNGEERAKGNILERFSAQQFPDLHSELNLSSLELGDSALYFCASSVGLWDTGELFFGEGSRLTVL.

The chain links TRBV25-1 to TRBJ2-5; TCRdb's assignment of TRBD1 cannot be checked, as there is no DNA. Per the germline V gene, CDR1 is MGHDK and CDR2 is SYGVNS. The CDR3 consists of 15 residues. CDR3 amino acids: CASSEYSGGRETQYF.

The chain combines TRBV10-3 with TRBJ2-5; no DNA is available, so the TRBD2 call from TCRdb remains unchecked. The germline gives CDR1 ENHRY, CDR2 SYGVKD. CDR3 length: 15 residues. CDR3 in amino acids: CAIRDSGGLQETQYF.

This chain's CDR3 is CASSYSHRGTGANVLTF. The V call is TRBV6-5, the J call TRBJ2-6; there is no DNA to check the TCRdb D call of TRBD1. CDR1 is MNHEY and CDR2 is SVGAGI in the germline V gene. The CDR3 spans 17 residues.

The CDR3 reads CSVVKAGTEAFF. The chain combines TRBV29-1 with TRBJ1-1. This CDR3 is 12 amino acids long. Germline V gene sequence: CDR1 SQVTM, CDR2 ANQGSEA.

The genes are TRBV12-3 or TRBV12-4 and TRBJ2-2. The CDR3 is made up of 11 amino acids. The CDR3 loop is CASSLSGELFF.

The chain recombines TRBV11-1 with TRBJ2-7; TCRdb names TRBD1, which stays unverified in the absence of DNA. From germline, CDR1 is SGHAT and CDR2 FQDESV (reference sequence). CDR3 length: 12 amino acids. CDR3 region: CASSQRQGEQYF.

The CDR3 loop is CSARQHSGANVLTF. The V call is TRBV20-1, the J call TRBJ2-6. Germline CDR1 and CDR2: DFQATT and SNEGSKA (reference sequence). This CDR3 region has 14 residues.

V and J are TRBV4-2 and TRBJ1-1. Germline V gives CDR1 LGHNA, CDR2 YNFKEQ. The CDR3 consists of 14 residues. CDR3 region: CASSQDLWGTEAFF.

This sequence joins TRBV5-1 and TRBJ2-3; TCRdb names TRBD1, which stays unverified in the absence of DNA. The CDR3 consists of 15 residues. Germline V lookup: CDR1 SGHRS, CDR2 YFSETQ. CDR3 sequence reads: CASSLVTRWADTQYF.

This chain connects TRBV11-2 to TRBJ2-1; TCRdb's D call of TRBD2 is untestable without DNA. CDR3 length: 18 residues. Germline CDR1 SGHAT, CDR2 FQNNGV. The chain's CDR3 is CASSLGTSGVLSYNEQFF.

The chain employs TRBV21-1 and TRBJ1-2; TCRdb reports TRBD1, a call that lacks DNA to check it against. TRBV21-1 has pseudogene status. This CDR3 contains 14 residues. Here the CDR3 reads CASSAQGAPYGYTF.

This chain connects TRBV15 to TRBJ2-5; checking the TCRdb D call of TRBD2 is not possible without DNA. The germline V gene has CDR1 LNHNV and CDR2 YYDKDF (reference sequence). The CDR3 is made up of 13 amino acids. This CDR3 is CATSSGGHETQYF. Full variable domain (outside the CDR3, taken from reference TRBV15 and TRBJ2-5): DAMVIQNPRYQVTQFGKPVTLSCSQTLNHNVMYWYQQKSSQAPKLLFHYYDKDFNNEADTPDNFQSRRPNTSFCFLDIRSPGLGDTAMYLCATSSGGHETQYFGPGTRLLVL.